This T cell receptor beta chain was captured by sequencing in a study of shared clonotypes between healthy human individuals. Broader study findings: Sorted-subset samples were not fully sequenced, rarefaction indicated. Among several donors, approximately 5% of naive CD4 clonotypes were found in common. Blood was the sole source, and tissue repertoires probably differ.

TCRdb keeps only in-frame clones here, not all; method: immunoSEQ multiplex PCR. The sample yields 2.3 million or so clones, roughly 93% seen once. This clone was picked up one time. Its antigen remains unknown. The V gene lost 4 bases and the J gene lost 0 bases, with 16 bases spanning the gap. Per the germline V gene, CDR1 is MGHRA and CDR2 is YSYEKL. The length of the CDR3 is 16 residues. The receptor's source is a man younger than 35 in good health. Some clones in this sample may be carry-over from other donors' samples. Input material: naive CD4+ T cells from PBMCs. The subset is: CD45RA+ positively selected. This chain connects TRBV4-1 to TRBJ2-7, with a weak D call TRBD1 (6 bases). CDR3 sequence (DNA): TGCGCCAGCAGCCGGGACACCGGGACGGCCTCCTACGAGCAGTACTTC. This encodes CASSRDTGTASYEQYF.